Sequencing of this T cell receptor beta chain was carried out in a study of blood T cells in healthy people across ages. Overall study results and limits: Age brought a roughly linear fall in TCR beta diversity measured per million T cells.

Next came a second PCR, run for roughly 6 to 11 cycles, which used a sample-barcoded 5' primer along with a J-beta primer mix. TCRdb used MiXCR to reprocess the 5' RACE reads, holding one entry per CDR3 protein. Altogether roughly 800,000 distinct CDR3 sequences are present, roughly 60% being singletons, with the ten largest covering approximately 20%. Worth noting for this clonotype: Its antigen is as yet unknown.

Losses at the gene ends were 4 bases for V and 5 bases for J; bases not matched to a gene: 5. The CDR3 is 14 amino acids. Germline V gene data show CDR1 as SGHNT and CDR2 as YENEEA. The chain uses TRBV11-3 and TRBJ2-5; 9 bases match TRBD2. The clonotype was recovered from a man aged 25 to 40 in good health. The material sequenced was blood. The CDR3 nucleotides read TGTGCCAGCAGCTCGAATAGCGGGGGTGAGACCCAGTACTTC. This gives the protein CASSSNSGGETQYF.